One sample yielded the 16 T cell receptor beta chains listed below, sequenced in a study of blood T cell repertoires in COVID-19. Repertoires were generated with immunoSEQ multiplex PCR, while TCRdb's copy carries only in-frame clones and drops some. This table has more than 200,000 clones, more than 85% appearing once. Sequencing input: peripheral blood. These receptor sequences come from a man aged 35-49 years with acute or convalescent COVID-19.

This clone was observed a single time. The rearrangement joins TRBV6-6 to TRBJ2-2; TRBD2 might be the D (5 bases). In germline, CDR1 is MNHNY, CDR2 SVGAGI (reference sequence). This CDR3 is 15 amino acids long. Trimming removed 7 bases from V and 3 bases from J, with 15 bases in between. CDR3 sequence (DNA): TGTGCCAGCAATGTTGAGGGCGGAGACACCGGGGAGCTGTTTTTT. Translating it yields CASNVEGGDTGELFF.

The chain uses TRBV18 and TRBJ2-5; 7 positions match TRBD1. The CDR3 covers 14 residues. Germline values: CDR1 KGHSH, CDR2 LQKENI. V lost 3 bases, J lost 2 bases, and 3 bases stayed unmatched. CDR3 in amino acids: CASSPRQGQETQYF. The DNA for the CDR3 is TGTGCCAGCTCACCCCGACAGGGTCAAGAGACCCAGTACTTC.

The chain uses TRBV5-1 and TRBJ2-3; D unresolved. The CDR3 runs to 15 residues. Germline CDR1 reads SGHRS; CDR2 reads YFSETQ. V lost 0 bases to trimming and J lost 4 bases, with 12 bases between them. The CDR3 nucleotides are TGCGCCAGCAGCTTGGCCTCGGGTTTGGCAGATACGCAGTATTTT. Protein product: CASSLASGLADTQYF.

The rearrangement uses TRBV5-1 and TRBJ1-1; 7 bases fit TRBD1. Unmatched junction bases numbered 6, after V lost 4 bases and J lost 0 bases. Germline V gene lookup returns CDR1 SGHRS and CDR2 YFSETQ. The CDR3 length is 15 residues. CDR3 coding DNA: TGCGCCAGCAGCGGGGACAGAGCGTTGAACACTGAAGCTTTCTTT. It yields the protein CASSGDRALNTEAFF.

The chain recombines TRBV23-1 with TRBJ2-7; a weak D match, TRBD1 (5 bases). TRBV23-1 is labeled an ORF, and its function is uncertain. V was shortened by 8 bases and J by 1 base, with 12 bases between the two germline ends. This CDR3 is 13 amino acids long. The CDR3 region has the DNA TGCGCCAGCCTACATAGACAGTCCTACGAGCAGTACTTC. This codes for CASLHRQSYEQYF.

Here the CDR3 DNA reads TGTGCCAGCATCACCGGACAGGGCAGTAATTCACCCCTCCACTTT. This translates into CASITGQGSNSPLHF. The chain combines TRBV2 with TRBJ1-6, with 8 positions matching TRBD1. Germline values: CDR1 SNHLY, CDR2 FYNNEI. The V gene end was trimmed by 7 bases and the J gene end by 6 bases; junction bases not matched to a gene: 8. The CDR3 totals 15 residues.

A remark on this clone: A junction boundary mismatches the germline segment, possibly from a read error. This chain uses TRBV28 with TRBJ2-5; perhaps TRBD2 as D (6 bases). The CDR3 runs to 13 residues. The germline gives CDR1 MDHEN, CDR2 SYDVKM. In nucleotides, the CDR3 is TGTGCCAGCACCCGGGGGTCTCAAGGGACCCAGTACTTC. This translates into CASTRGSQGTQYF.

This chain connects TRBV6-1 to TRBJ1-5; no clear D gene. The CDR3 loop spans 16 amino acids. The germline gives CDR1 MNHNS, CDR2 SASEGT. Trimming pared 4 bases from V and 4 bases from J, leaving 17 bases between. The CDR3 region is CASSVNPAGINQPQHF. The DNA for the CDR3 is TGTGCCAGCAGTGTAAACCCGGCCGGGATTAATCAGCCCCAGCATTTT.

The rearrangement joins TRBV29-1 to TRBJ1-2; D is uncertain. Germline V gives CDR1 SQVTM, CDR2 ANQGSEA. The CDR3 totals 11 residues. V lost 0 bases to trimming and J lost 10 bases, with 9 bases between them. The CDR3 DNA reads TGCAGCGTTGAAGATGTCGGGATCTACACCTTC. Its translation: CSVEDVGIYTF.

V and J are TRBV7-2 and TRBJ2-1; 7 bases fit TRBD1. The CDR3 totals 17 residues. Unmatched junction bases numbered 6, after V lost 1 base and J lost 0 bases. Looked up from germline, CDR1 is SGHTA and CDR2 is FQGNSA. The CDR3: CASSLGQGLTSYNEQFF. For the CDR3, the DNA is TGTGCCAGCAGCTTAGGACAGGGTCTAACCTCCTACAATGAGCAGTTCTTC.

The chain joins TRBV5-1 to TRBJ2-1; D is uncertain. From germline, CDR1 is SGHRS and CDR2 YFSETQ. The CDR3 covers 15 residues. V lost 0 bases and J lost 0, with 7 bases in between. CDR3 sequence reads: CASSLDSSSYNEQFF. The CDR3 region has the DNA TGCGCCAGCAGCTTGGACAGCAGCTCCTACAATGAGCAGTTCTTC.

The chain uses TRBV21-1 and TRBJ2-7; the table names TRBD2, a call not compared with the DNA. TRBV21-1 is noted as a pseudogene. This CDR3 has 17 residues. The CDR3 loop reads CASSKELVLSGTYEQYF. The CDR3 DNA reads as TGTGCCAGCAGCAAAGAGCTCGTTCTAAGCGGGACTTACGAGCAGTACTTC.

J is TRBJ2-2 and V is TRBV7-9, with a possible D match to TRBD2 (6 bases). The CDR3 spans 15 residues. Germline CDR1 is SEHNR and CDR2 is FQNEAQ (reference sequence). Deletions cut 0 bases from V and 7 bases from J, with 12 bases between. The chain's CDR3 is CASSLAGPGDGELFF. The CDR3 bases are TGTGCCAGCAGCTTAGCGGGACCGGGGGACGGGGAGCTGTTTTTT. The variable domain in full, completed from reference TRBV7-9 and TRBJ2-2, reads DTGVSQNPRHKITKRGQNVTFRCDPISEHNRLYWYRQTLGQGPEFLTYFQNEAQLEKSRLLSDRFSAERPKGSFSTLEIQRTEQGDSAMYLCASSLAGPGDGELFFGEGSRLTVL.

The CDR3 DNA reads TGTGCCTGGAGTGATCCCCCCGGGACTAGCGGGGGACTTAACAATGAGCAGTTCTTC. Its protein is CAWSDPPGTSGGLNNEQFF. The rearrangement joins TRBV30 to TRBJ2-1; 14 bases fit TRBD2. The CDR3 is made up of 19 amino acids. Unmatched junction bases numbered 13, after V lost 1 base and J lost 5 bases. Germline V gives CDR1 GTSNPN, CDR2 SVGIG (reference sequence).

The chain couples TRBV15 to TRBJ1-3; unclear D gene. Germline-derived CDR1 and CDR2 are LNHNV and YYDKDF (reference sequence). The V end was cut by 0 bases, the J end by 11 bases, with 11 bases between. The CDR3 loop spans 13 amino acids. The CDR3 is CATSRDLERAIYF. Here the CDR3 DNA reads TGTGCCACCAGCAGAGATCTCGAGAGGGCCATATATTTT.

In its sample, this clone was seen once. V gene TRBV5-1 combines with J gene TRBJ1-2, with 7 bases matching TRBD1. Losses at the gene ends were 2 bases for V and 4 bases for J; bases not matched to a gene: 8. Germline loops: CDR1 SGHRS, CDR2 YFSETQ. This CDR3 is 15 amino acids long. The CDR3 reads CASSFPGQQTYGYTF. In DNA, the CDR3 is TGCGCCAGCAGCTTTCCGGGACAGCAAACCTATGGCTACACCTTC.